A single sample gave rise to the 13 T cell receptor beta chains below, sequenced in a study of T-cell memory formation after mild COVID-19. A single record per CDR3 protein comes from TCRdb applying MiXCR to the 5' RACE reads. The sample holds approximately 500,000 distinct CDR3 sequences, around 25% seen once. The source material was PBMCs or a T cell subset sorted from them (not recorded which). The receptors stem from an adult woman who had mild COVID-19 (a few samples of this study predate the infection). Cell type and time point are not known.

The chain joins TRBV11-2 to TRBJ1-2; D call uncertain. This CDR3 comprises 15 residues. V dropped 4 bases and J dropped 2 bases, with 14 bases sitting between them. The germline V gene encodes CDR1 SGHAT and CDR2 FQNNGV. The CDR3 sequence is CASSSRTRSNYGYTF. The CDR3 DNA sequence: TGTGCCAGCAGCTCCCGGACGAGGTCAAACTATGGCTACACCTTC.

This clonotype has more than one count but fewer than ten. The gene calls are TRBV7-9 and TRBJ1-3; 7 bases match TRBD1. The CDR3 loop spans 14 amino acids. Germline V lookup: CDR1 SEHNR, CDR2 FQNEAQ (reference sequence). J gave up 8 bases and V 4 bases, and 8 bases lay outside the gene matches. This CDR3 reads CASSSTTGVHTIYF. The CDR3 DNA sequence: TGTGCCAGCAGCTCCACAACAGGGGTACACACCATATATTTT.

There are a few counts of this clonotype. The chain joins TRBV19 to TRBJ2-2, with TRBD1 as a possible D gene (5 bases). Deletions cut 6 bases from V and 0 bases from J, with 14 bases between. This CDR3 has 16 amino acids. The V gene's germline CDR1 is LNHDA and CDR2 SQIVND (reference sequence). The DNA of the CDR3 is TGTGCCAGTAGGGGGCAGGGATTCGCGAACACCGGGGAGCTGTTTTTT. Translating it yields CASRGQGFANTGELFF. Based on the CDR3 plus reference TRBV19 and TRBJ2-2, the full variable domain is DGGITQSPKYLFRKEGQNVTLSCEQNLNHDAMYWYRQDPGQGLRLIYYSQIVNDFQKGDIAEGYSVSREKKESFPLTVTSAQKNPTAFYLCASRGQGFANTGELFFGEGSRLTVL.

V is TRBV5-1 and J is TRBJ2-6; 7 bases line up with TRBD1. Germline V gives CDR1 SGHRS, CDR2 YFSETQ. After removal of 1 base from V and 2 bases from J, the junction contained 15 bases not matched to a gene. The CDR3 spans 20 residues. The CDR3: CASSLNWVRTGGAGANVLTF. CDR3 nucleotide sequence: TGCGCCAGCAGCTTGAATTGGGTACGGACAGGAGGAGCTGGGGCCAACGTCCTGACTTTC.

This rearrangement joins TRBV20-1 to TRBJ2-7, with a weak D call TRBD2 (5 bases). Per the germline V gene, CDR1 is DFQATT and CDR2 is SNEGSKA (reference sequence). The CDR3 is made up of 16 amino acids. With 3 bases removed from V and 0 bases from J, the gap between germline ends came to 18 bases. The DNA for the CDR3 is TGCAGTGCTAGGCCCCTAGGACTCCCCTTCTCCTACGAGCAGTACTTC. It encodes CSARPLGLPFSYEQYF.

This clonotype was detected only a few times. This chain links TRBV5-1 with TRBJ1-1, with 10 bases identical to TRBD1. Germline V gene lookup returns CDR1 SGHRS and CDR2 YFSETQ. This CDR3 has 14 amino acids. V gave up 5 bases and J gave up 3 bases; unmatched junction bases: 4. This CDR3 is CASRRTGGDTEAFF. In nucleotides, the CDR3 is TGCGCCAGCAGGAGGACAGGGGGTGACACTGAAGCTTTCTTT.

This clonotype was seen a handful of times. The V call is TRBV6-6, the J call TRBJ2-5, with TRBD1 identical over 9 bases. The CDR3 runs 16 residues. CDR1 and CDR2 (germline): MNHNY, SVGAGI (reference sequence). Trimming at V came to 0 bases and at J to 0 bases, leaving 2 bases not matched to a gene. The CDR3 sequence: CASSYSGQGHQETQYF. In DNA form, the CDR3 reads TGTGCCAGCAGTTACTCGGGACAGGGCCACCAAGAGACCCAGTACTTC.

This clonotype was recorded at least ten times. The gene calls are TRBV24-1 and TRBJ2-1; TRBD2 agrees at 8 bases. The ends lost 9 bases at V and 0 bases at J; junction bases unmatched: 18. Germline V gives CDR1 KGHDR, CDR2 SFDVKD. This CDR3 has 19 amino acids. CDR3 sequence reads: CATSSGRVRRGASYNEQFF. The CDR3 DNA follows: TGTGCCACCTCCTCTGGCAGGGTTAGGCGGGGGGCCTCCTACAATGAGCAGTTCTTC.

The chain is built from TRBV6-2 or TRBV6-3 and TRBJ1-1, with 7 bases matching TRBD1. Germline V gene lookup returns CDR1 MNHEY and CDR2 SVGEGT. Trimming took 5 bases from V and 2 from J; bases not matched to a gene: 14. This CDR3 contains 17 residues. The CDR3 DNA sequence: TGTGCCAGCAGTGGTCCCGGAGGACAGGTGTATAACACTGAAGCTTTCTTT. Translated, it gives CASSGPGGQVYNTEAFF.

This clonotype occurred a few times. The chain is built from TRBV9 and TRBJ1-6; the D is unclear. With 1 base removed from V and 6 bases from J, the gap between germline ends came to 8 bases. Germline CDR1 is SGDLS and CDR2 is YYNGEE. The CDR3 extends over 14 amino acids. The CDR3 DNA follows: TGTGCCAGCAGCGTAATGGGGAGTAATTCACCCCTCCACTTT. This gives the protein CASSVMGSNSPLHF.

This clonotype has a handful of counts. The chain employs TRBV21-1 and TRBJ2-1; whether TRBD2, the table's D call, matches the DNA was not checked. TRBV21-1 corresponds to a pseudogene. The CDR3 contains 18 residues. CDR3 loop: CASRKPLAGESSYNEQFF. CDR3 coding DNA: TGTGCCAGCAGGAAGCCACTAGCGGGGGAGAGCTCCTACAATGAGCAGTTCTTC.

This sequence joins TRBV20-1 and TRBJ2-7, with no clear D. CDR3 size: 14 residues. The V end was cut by 0 bases, the J end by 2 bases, with 11 bases between. Germline V gene sequence: CDR1 DFQATT, CDR2 SNEGSKA (reference sequence). In nucleotides, the CDR3 is TGCAGTGCTAGAGATCATAGGGCGACCTACGAGCAGTACTTC. Translating gives CSARDHRATYEQYF.

J is TRBJ2-5 and V is TRBV20-1; D unresolved. V lost 6 bases and J 5 bases, leaving 10 bases between the germline ends. This CDR3 comprises 11 residues. Germline-derived CDR1 and CDR2 are DFQATT and SNEGSKA (reference sequence). CDR3 protein: CSAPIGETQYF. In DNA form, the CDR3 reads TGCAGTGCCCCAATCGGGGAGACCCAGTACTTC.